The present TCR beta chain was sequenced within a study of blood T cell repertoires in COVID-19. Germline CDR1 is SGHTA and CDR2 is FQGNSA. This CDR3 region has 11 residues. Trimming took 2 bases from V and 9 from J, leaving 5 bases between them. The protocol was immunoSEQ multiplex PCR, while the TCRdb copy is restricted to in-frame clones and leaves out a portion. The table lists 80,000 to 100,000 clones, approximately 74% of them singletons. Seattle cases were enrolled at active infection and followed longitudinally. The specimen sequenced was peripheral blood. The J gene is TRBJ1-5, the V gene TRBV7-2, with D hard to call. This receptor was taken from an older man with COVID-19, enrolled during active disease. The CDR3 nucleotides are TGTGCCAGCAGCTTATTCGGGCCCCAGCATTTT. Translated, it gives CASSLFGPQHF.